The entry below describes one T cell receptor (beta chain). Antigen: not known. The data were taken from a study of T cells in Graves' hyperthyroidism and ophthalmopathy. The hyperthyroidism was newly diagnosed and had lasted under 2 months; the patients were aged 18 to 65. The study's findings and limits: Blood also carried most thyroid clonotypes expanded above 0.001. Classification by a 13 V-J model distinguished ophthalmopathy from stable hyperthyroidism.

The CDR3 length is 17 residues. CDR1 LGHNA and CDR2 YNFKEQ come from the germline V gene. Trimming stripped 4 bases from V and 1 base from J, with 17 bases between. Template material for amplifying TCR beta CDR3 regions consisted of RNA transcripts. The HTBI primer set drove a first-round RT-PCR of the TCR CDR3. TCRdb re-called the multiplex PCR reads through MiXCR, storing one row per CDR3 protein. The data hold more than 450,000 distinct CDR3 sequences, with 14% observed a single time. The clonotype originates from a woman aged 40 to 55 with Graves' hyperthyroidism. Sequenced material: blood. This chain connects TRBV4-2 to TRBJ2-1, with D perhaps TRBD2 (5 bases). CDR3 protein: CASSRADQTSSYNEQFF. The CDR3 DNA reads TGTGCCAGCAGCCGAGCGGATCAAACTTCGTCCTACAATGAGCAGTTCTTC.